A selection of T cell receptor beta chains follows, all from one sample in a study of T cell repertoires in cytomegalovirus infection. TCRdb recomputed calls from the reads with MiXCR, one row per CDR3 protein. In the table there are under 350,000 distinct CDR3 sequences, 9.6% of which are singletons. Sequenced sample: PBMCs. The source is a human donor in good health (CMV status not recorded). Some clones in this sample may be carry-over from other donors' samples. The CDR3 runs from the conserved cysteine through the conserved F or W. Fields, in order: V gene, J gene, clone size, D gene, CDR3 DNA, CDR3 protein. A D gene is named only where the DNA matches it firmly. The listing skips clone size in some rows; elsewhere it reads once, few, many or a size class.

>TRBV29-1|TRBJ2-1|few|-
TGCAGCGTTGTGGCGGGGGCTGCCTTGGATGAGCAGTTCTTC
CSVVAGAALDEQFF
>TRBV7-2|TRBJ2-6|many|-
TGTGCCAGCAGCCCCAACGGCCGGTTCTCTGGGGCCAACGTCCTGACTTTC
CASSPNGRFSGANVLTF
>TRBV6-5|TRBJ2-5|many|-
TGTGCCAGCAGTTACATGACAGCCTTTCGGGAGACCCAGTACTTC
CASSYMTAFRETQYF
>TRBV7-2|TRBJ2-5|many|-
TGTGCCAGCAGCTTAGCAGGGACCCTCCAAGAGACCCAGTACTTC
CASSLAGTLQETQYF
>TRBV23-1|TRBJ2-2|few|TRBD1
TGCGCCTTAACAGGGGGCTCGGGCACCGGGGAGCTGTTTTTT
CALTGGSGTGELFF
>TRBV20-1|TRBJ2-5|many|-
TGCAGTGCTCATTCTACCCTTCGGGAGACCCAGTACTTC
CSAHSTLRETQYF
>TRBV20-1|TRBJ2-2|few|-
TGCAGTGCTCTCAGTATCAGCCGGACCGGGGAGCTGTTTTTT
CSALSISRTGELFF
>TRBV5-1|TRBJ1-1|-|-
TGCGCCAGCAGCTTGCGAGGGGTTAGGGACACTGAAGCTTTCTTT
CASSLRGVRDTEAFF
>TRBV7-2|TRBJ1-4|many|-
TGTGCCAGCAGCTTAGACGGGGGAGAGACATCGGGGGGTGGAAAACTGTTTTTT
CASSLDGGETSGGGKLFF
>TRBV10-2|TRBJ1-5|many|-
TGCGCCAGCAGTGAGTCGGGTTGGAATCAGCCCCAGCATTTT
CASSESGWNQPQHF
>TRBV29-1|TRBJ1-2|-|-
TGCAGCGTTCTCACTGTAGGCGGCTACACCTTC
CSVLTVGGYTF
>TRBV7-3|TRBJ2-3|many|TRBD1
TGTGCCAGCAGCGTCTTTGGACAGGGCGCAGATACGCAGTATTTT
CASSVFGQGADTQYF
>TRBV20-1|TRBJ2-5|many|-
TGCAGTGCTAGAGATCATAGGGTAACAGAGACCCAGTACTTC
CSARDHRVTETQYF
>TRBV29-1|TRBJ2-1|few|-
TGCAGCGTTGGTTTGACCAATGAGCAGTTCTTC
CSVGLTNEQFF
>TRBV28|TRBJ2-6|many|-
TGTGCCAGCAGTCCCCTTGACCGGGATCTCAGCTCTGGGGCCAACGTCCTGACTTTC
CASSPLDRDLSSGANVLTF
>TRBV20-1|TRBJ2-7|many|-
TGCAGTGCTAGAGGGGGCGGGGGCGGGGCCTACGAGCAGTACTTC
CSARGGGGGAYEQYF
>TRBV10-3|TRBJ1-1|-|-
TGTGCCATCAGGGATGCGAACACTGAAGCTTTCTTT
CAIRDANTEAFF
>TRBV7-9|TRBJ2-7|-|-
TGTGCCAGCAGCTCGAACATTATCTACGAGCAGTACTTC
CASSSNIIYEQYF
>TRBV14|TRBJ2-7|-|-
TGTGCCAGCAGCCATTACTACGAGCAGTACTTC
CASSHYYEQYF
>TRBV27|TRBJ2-5|-|TRBD1
TGTGCCAGCAGTATGGGACAGGGAGAGTGGGAGACCCAGTACTTC
CASSMGQGEWETQYF
>TRBV20-1|TRBJ1-5|many|-
TGCAGTGCTAAGGGGAGGGTTGTGCCCCAGCATTTT
CSAKGRVVPQHF
>TRBV20-1|TRBJ2-7|many|-
TGCAGTGCTCTGGTTGGGGGGAGCTCCTACGAGCAGTACTTC
CSALVGGSSYEQYF
>TRBV7-2|TRBJ1-6|many|-
TGTGCCAGCAGCTTAGCTAGGGAGAATTCACCCCTCCACTTT
CASSLARENSPLHF
>TRBV2|TRBJ1-1|many|-
TGTGCCAGCACCCGCGCGGGGTACACTGAAGCTTTCTTT
CASTRAGYTEAFF
>TRBV20-1|TRBJ2-3|many|TRBD2
TGCAGTACGGTTGGAGCGGGGGCACGCACAGATACGCAGTATTTT
CSTVGAGARTDTQYF
>TRBV28|TRBJ2-4|many|-
TGTGCCAGCAGTTTATACGCGGGCCGAGCCAAAAACATTCAGTACTTC
CASSLYAGRAKNIQYF
>TRBV29-1|TRBJ2-5|many|TRBD2
TGCAGCGGAACTAGCGGTGGACAAGAGACCCAGTACTTC
CSGTSGGQETQYF
>TRBV6-6|TRBJ1-1|-|TRBD1
TGTGCCAGCAGTTACTTGGGGGAGGGGGCCGAGGACACTGAAGCTTTCTTT
CASSYLGEGAEDTEAFF
>TRBV28|TRBJ2-2|many|-
TGTGCCAGCAGCAAAATTCACAGGGCCGGGGAGCTGTTTTTT
CASSKIHRAGELFF
>TRBV4-1|TRBJ2-7|many|TRBD1
TGCGCCAGCAGCCAAGGAGGGACAGGTTGGGGGGAGCAGTACTTC
CASSQGGTGWGEQYF
>TRBV7-2|TRBJ1-1|many|-
TGTGCCAGCAGCGAAGGGGCAGGTATGAACACTGAAGCTTTCTTT
CASSEGAGMNTEAFF
>TRBV19|TRBJ1-2|many|-
TGTGCCAGTAGTTTCCTCTCCGGGACTATCGGCTACACCTTC
CASSFLSGTIGYTF
>TRBV10-3|TRBJ2-2|many|-
TGTGCCATCAGGGACGAGAGGGGGGAGCTGTTTTTT
CAIRDERGELFF
>TRBV5-4|TRBJ1-4|many|-
TGTGCCAGCAGCTCCGGGCGTAACTTGCTGTTTTTT
CASSSGRNLLFF
>TRBV20-1|TRBJ2-3|-|-
TGCAGTGCGCGACTAATCTCTAGCACAGATACGCAGTATTTT
CSARLISSTDTQYF
>TRBV29-1|TRBJ2-2|-|-
TGCAGCGTTGGAGAAAACACCGGGGAGCTGTTTTTT
CSVGENTGELFF
>TRBV7-9|TRBJ1-5|many|TRBD1
TGTGCCAGCAGCTTAAGGGACCCTACAGGGGGATATAGCAATCAGCCCCAGCATTTT
CASSLRDPTGGYSNQPQHF
>TRBV19|TRBJ2-3|-|-
TGTGCCAGTAGTCCCCGTCTGTTCCTCACAGATACGCAGTATTTT
CASSPRLFLTDTQYF
>TRBV19|TRBJ1-5|many|-
TGTGCCAGTAAGACAGGACTCAATCAGCCCCAGCATTTT
CASKTGLNQPQHF
>TRBV20-1|TRBJ2-4|many|TRBD1
TGCAGTGCTCCTCCGGGACAGGGGGTAAACATTCAGTACTTC
CSAPPGQGVNIQYF
>TRBV10-3|TRBJ2-2|-|-
TGTGCCATCAGTCGAGACACCGGGGAGCTGTTTTTT
CAISRDTGELFF
>TRBV5-6|TRBJ2-7|many|TRBD1
TGTGCCAGCAGCTTGTACGGGGACAGGGCAACCTACGAGCAGTACTTC
CASSLYGDRATYEQYF
>TRBV6-5|TRBJ2-1|many|-
TGTGCCAGCAGTTACTCGGGGTGGGGGACCTACAATGAGCAGTTCTTC
CASSYSGWGTYNEQFF
>TRBV7-6|TRBJ2-7|few|TRBD1
TGTGCCAGCAGCCGGGGACAGGGTCACGAGCAGTACTTC
CASSRGQGHEQYF
>TRBV12-3/TRBV12-4|TRBJ2-3|many|TRBD2
TGTGCCAGCAGACTAGCGGGGGGGCCGGATACGCAGTATTTT
CASRLAGGPDTQYF
>TRBV25-1|TRBJ1-5|many|TRBD1
TGTGCCAGCAGGGCAGGGGGTAATCAGCCCCAGCATTTT
CASRAGGNQPQHF
>TRBV27|TRBJ2-3|many|-
TGTGCCAGCAGGCGGAGGACAGTCACAGATACGCAGTATTTT
CASRRRTVTDTQYF
>TRBV15|TRBJ1-2|many|TRBD1
TGTGCCACCAGCAGATCCAGGGGGGATTCCTATGGCTACACCTTC
CATSRSRGDSYGYTF
>TRBV20-1|TRBJ1-1|many|-
TGCAGTGCTAGACCCCTCTACAGGGTGTCGGACACTGAAGCTTTCTTT
CSARPLYRVSDTEAFF
>TRBV29-1|TRBJ1-5|many|-
TGCAGCGTTGGGCAGGGTGACAATCAGCCCCAGCATTTT
CSVGQGDNQPQHF
>TRBV4-3|TRBJ2-1|-|-
TGCGCCAGCAGCCAAGAACGGAAAGGGAAAGAGCAGTTCTTC
CASSQERKGKEQFF
>TRBV5-1|TRBJ1-2|-|-
TGCGCCAGCAACCGGTCCAGGACAGACCTCGCTAACTATGGCTACACCTTC
CASNRSRTDLANYGYTF
>TRBV28|TRBJ1-1|many|TRBD1
TGTGCCAGCAGTTCCCCGGGACAGGAGATTGAAGCTTTCTTT
CASSSPGQEIEAFF
>TRBV20-1|TRBJ1-5|-|TRBD1
TGCAGTGCGCCAGGGACAGGGGGCGCCGGAAGCAATCAGCCCCAGCATTTT
CSAPGTGGAGSNQPQHF
>TRBV2|TRBJ2-1|many|TRBD2
TGTGCCAGCCCCCAGCGGGAATCCTACAATGAGCAGTTCTTC
CASPQRESYNEQFF
>TRBV20-1|TRBJ2-2|many|TRBD2
TGCAGTGCTAGACAGGGACTAGCGGGGGAGGCGAACACCGGGGAGCTGTTTTTT
CSARQGLAGEANTGELFF